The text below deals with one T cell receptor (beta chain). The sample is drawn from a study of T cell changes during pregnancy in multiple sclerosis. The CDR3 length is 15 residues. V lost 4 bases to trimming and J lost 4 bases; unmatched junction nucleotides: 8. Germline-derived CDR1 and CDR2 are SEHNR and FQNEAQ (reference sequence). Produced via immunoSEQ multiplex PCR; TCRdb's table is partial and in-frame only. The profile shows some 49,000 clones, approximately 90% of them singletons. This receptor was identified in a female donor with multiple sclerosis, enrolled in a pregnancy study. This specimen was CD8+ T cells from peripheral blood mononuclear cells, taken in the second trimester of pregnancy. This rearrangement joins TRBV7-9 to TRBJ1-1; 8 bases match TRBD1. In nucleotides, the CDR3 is TGTGCCAGCAGCTATGGACAGGGCGGAGGCACTGAAGCTTTCTTT. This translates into CASSYGQGGGTEAFF.